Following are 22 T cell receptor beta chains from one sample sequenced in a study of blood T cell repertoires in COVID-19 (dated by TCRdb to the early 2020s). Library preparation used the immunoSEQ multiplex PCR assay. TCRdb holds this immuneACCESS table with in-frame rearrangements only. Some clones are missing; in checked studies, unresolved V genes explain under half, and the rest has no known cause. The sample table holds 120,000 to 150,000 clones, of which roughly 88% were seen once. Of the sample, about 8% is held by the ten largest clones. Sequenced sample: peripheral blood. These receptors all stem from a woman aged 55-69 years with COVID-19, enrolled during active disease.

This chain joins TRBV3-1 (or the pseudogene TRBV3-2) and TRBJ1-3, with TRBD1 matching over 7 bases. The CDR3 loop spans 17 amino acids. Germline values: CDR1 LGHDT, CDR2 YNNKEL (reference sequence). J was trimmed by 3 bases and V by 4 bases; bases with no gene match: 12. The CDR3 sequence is CASSPTGALAGGNTIYF. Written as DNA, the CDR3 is TGTGCCAGCAGCCCAACAGGGGCCCTAGCGGGTGGAAACACCATATATTTT.

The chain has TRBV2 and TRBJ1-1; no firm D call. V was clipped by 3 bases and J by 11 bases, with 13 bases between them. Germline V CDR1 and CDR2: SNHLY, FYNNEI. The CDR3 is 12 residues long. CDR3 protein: CASSETGWEAFF. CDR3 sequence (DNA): TGTGCCAGCAGTGAGACGGGGTGGGAGGCTTTCTTT.

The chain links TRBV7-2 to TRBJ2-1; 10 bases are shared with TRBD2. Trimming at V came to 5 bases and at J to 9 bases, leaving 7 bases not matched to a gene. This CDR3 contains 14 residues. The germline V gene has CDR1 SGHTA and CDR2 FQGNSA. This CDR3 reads CASSELSGGLEQFF. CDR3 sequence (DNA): TGTGCCAGCAGCGAACTTAGCGGGGGGCTTGAGCAGTTCTTC.

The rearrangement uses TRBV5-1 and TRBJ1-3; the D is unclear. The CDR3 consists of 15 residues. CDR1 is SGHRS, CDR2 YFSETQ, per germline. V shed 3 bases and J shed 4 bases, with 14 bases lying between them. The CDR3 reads CASSYDHSLGNTIYF. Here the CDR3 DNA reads TGCGCCAGCAGCTACGACCACAGCTTAGGAAACACCATATATTTT.

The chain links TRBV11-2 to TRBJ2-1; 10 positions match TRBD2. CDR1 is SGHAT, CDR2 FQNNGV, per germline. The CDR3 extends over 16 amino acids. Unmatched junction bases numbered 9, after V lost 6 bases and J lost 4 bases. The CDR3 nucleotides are TGTGCCAGCAGATCTAGCGGGGGCCAACTATACAATGAGCAGTTCTTC. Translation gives CASRSSGGQLYNEQFF.

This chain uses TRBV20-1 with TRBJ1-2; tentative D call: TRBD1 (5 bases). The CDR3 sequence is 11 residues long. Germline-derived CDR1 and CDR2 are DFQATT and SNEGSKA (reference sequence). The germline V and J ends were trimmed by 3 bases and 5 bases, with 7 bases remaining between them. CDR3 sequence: CSASSGYGYTF. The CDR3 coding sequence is TGCAGTGCTAGCTCAGGGTATGGCTACACCTTC.

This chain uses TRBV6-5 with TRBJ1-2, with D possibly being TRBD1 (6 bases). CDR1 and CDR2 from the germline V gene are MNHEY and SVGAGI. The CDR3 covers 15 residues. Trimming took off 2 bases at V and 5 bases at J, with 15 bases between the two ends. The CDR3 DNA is TGTGCCAGCAGTTACGGGGGGGGCGGAACGTATGGCTACACCTTC. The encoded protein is CASSYGGGGTYGYTF.

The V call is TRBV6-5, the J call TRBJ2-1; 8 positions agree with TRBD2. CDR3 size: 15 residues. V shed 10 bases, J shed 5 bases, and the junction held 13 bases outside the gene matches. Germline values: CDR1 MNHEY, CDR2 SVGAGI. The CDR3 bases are TGTGCCACCTTGGGTTCGCGGGGGGAAAACAATGAGCAGTTCTTC. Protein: CATLGSRGENNEQFF.

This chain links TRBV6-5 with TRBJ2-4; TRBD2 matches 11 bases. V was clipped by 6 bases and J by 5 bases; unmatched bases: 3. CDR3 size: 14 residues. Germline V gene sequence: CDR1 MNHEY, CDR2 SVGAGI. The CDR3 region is CASRLLAGENIQYF. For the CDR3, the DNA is TGTGCCAGCAGATTACTAGCGGGAGAAAACATTCAGTACTTC.

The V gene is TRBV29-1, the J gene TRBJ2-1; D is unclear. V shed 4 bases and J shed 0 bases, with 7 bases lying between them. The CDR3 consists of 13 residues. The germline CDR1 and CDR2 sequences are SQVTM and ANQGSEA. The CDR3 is CSVGHSSYNEQFF. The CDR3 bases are TGCAGCGTTGGGCACAGCTCCTACAATGAGCAGTTCTTC.

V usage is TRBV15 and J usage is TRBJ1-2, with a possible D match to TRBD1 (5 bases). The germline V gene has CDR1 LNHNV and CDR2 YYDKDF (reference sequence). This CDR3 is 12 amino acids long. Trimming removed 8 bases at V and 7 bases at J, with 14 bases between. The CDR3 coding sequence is TGTGCCACCGAGGAATCGCAGGGTGGCTACACCTTC. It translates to CATEESQGGYTF.

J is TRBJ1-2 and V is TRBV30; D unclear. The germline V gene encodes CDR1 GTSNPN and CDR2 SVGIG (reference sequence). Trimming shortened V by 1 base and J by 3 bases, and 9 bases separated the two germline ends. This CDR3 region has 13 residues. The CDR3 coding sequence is TGTGCCTGGAGTGATATACGGGACTATGGCTACACCTTC. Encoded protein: CAWSDIRDYGYTF.

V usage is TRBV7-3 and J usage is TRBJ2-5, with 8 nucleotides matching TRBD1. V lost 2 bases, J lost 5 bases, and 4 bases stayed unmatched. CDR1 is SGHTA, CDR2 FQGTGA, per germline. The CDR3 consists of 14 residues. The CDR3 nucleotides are TGTGCCAGCAGCTTAGACAGGGGTGTGGAGACCCAGTACTTC. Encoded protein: CASSLDRGVETQYF.

The CDR3 sequence: CARDYPGTGGYEQYF. CDR3 coding DNA: TGTGCCAGAGATTATCCCGGGACAGGGGGCTACGAGCAGTACTTC. The V and J genes are TRBV9 and TRBJ2-7, with 11 positions matching TRBD1. CDR1 SGDLS and CDR2 YYNGEE come from the germline V gene. Trimming removed 8 bases from V and 3 bases from J; junction bases left unmatched: 10. This CDR3 is built from 15 residues.

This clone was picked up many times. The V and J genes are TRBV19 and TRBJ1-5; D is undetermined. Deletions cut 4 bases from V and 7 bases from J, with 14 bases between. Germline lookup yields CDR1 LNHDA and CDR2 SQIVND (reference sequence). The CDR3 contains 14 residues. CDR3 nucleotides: TGTGCCAGTAGTAACCTCGTTTCGGGACAGCCCCAGCATTTT. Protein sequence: CASSNLVSGQPQHF.

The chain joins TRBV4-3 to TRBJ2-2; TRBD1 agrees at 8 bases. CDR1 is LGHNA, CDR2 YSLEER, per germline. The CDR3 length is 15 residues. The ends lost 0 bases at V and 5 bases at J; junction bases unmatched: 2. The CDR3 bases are TGCGCCAGCAGCCAAGAGGACAGGGTGACCGGGGAGCTGTTTTTT. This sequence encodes CASSQEDRVTGELFF.

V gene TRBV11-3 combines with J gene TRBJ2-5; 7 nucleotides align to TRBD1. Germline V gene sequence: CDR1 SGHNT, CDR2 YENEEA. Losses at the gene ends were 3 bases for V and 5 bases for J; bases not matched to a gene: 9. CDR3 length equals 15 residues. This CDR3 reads CASSLGQSSKETQYF. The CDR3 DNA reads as TGTGCCAGCAGCTTGGGACAGTCTAGCAAGGAGACCCAGTACTTC.

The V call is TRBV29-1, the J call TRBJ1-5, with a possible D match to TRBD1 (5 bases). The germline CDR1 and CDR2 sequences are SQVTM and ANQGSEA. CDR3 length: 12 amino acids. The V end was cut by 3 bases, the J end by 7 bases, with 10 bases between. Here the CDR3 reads CSVEVAGQPQHF. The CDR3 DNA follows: TGCAGCGTTGAGGTGGCAGGGCAGCCCCAGCATTTT. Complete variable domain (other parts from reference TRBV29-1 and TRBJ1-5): SAVISQKPSRDICQRGTSLTIQCQVDSQVTMMFWYRQQPGQSLTLIATANQGSEATYESGFVIDKFPISRPNLTFSTLTVSNMSPEDSSIYLCSVEVAGQPQHFGDGTRLSIL.

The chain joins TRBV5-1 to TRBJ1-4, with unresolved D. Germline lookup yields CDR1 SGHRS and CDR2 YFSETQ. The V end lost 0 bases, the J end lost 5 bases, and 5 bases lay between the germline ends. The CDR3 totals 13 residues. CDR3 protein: CASSLASNEKLFF. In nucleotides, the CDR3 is TGCGCCAGCAGCTTGGCTTCCAATGAAAAACTGTTTTTT.

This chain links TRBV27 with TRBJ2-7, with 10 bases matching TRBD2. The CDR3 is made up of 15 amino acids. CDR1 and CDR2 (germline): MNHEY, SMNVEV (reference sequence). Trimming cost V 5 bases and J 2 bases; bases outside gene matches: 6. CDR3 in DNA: TGTGCCAGCAGTCCACGACTAGCGGGCACCTACGAGCAGTACTTC. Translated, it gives CASSPRLAGTYEQYF.

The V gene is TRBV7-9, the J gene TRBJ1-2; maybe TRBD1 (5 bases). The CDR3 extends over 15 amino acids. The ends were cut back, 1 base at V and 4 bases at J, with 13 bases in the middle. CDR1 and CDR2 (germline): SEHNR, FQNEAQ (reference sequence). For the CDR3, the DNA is TGTGCCAGCAGCTTAGTTCGCGACGGGGGCTATGGCTACACCTTC. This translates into CASSLVRDGGYGYTF.

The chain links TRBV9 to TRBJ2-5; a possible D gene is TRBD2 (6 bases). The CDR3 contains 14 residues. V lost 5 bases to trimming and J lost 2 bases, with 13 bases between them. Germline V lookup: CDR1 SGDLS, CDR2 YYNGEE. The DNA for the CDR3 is TGTGCCAGCAGTTCAATAGCGGAGCAAGAGACCCAGTACTTC. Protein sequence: CASSSIAEQETQYF.